A selection of T cell receptor beta chains follows, all from one sample in a study of blood T cell repertoires in COVID-19. Data came from immunoSEQ multiplex PCR; TCRdb stores just in-frame clones and leaves some out. The sample holds some 78,000 clones, around 86% seen once. Sequenced material: peripheral blood. All receptors derive from a man between 45 and 60 years old with active or convalescent COVID-19. Each CDR3 is given with its conserved first and last residue. The order of the fields is clone size, CDR3 length, J gene, V gene, D gene, CDR3 DNA, CDR3 protein. A D gene is named only where the DNA matches it firmly. Clone size appears in some rows only: once, few, many, or a class for an expanded clone.

size: .
length: 15
J: TRBJ1-2
V: TRBV5-6
D: .
DNA: TGTGCCAGCAGCTTGTCGGGAGGCGGTAACTATGGCTACACCTTC
CDR3: CASSLSGGGNYGYTF

size: .
length: 16
J: TRBJ1-1
V: TRBV11-2
D: .
DNA: TGTGCCAGCAGCCCGCGGACCAGGGGCTTGGCCACTGAAGCTTTCTTT
CDR3: CASSPRTRGLATEAFF

size: .
length: 16
J: TRBJ2-1
V: TRBV3-1/TRBV3-2
D: .
DNA: TGTGCCAGCAGCCAAGGGGGCGGGGCGACCTACAATGAGCAGTTCTTC
CDR3: CASSQGGGATYNEQFF

size: .
length: 16
J: TRBJ2-1
V: TRBV24-1
D: TRBD2
DNA: TGTGCCACCAGTGATGGGGGACTAGCGGGGAGGAATGAGCAGTTCTTC
CDR3: CATSDGGLAGRNEQFF

size: .
length: 16
J: TRBJ1-3
V: TRBV18
D: .
DNA: TGTGCCAGCTCACCAGGGTCGGGTACCCCTGGAAACACCATATATTTT
CDR3: CASSPGSGTPGNTIYF

size: .
length: 14
J: TRBJ2-3
V: TRBV2
D: .
DNA: TGTGCCACTCTGGGACTTTCCCCCACAGATACGCAGTATTTT
CDR3: CATLGLSPTDTQYF

size: .
length: 15
J: TRBJ2-2
V: TRBV15
D: .
DNA: TGTGCCACCAGCCTGGGAGGGGGGGTGGCCGGGGAGCTGTTTTTT
CDR3: CATSLGGGVAGELFF

size: .
length: 13
J: TRBJ1-5
V: TRBV2
D: .
DNA: TGTGCCAGCAGTGGAGGCCGTGTCCAGCCCCAGCATTTT
CDR3: CASSGGRVQPQHF

size: .
length: 13
J: TRBJ2-2
V: TRBV6-5
D: TRBD1
DNA: TGTGCCAGCGAAGACAGGGCGGGCGGGGAGCTGTTTTTT
CDR3: CASEDRAGGELFF

size: .
length: 13
J: TRBJ1-2
V: TRBV6-5
D: .
DNA: TGTGCCAGCAGCCTTGACTCTAACTATGGCTACACCTTC
CDR3: CASSLDSNYGYTF

size: .
length: 13
J: TRBJ1-2
V: TRBV27
D: .
DNA: TGTGCCAGCAGTTTATTGGGGGCGAAAGGCTACACCTTC
CDR3: CASSLLGAKGYTF

size: few
length: 14
J: TRBJ1-1
V: TRBV2
D: TRBD1
DNA: TGTGCCAGCAGTATCGCAGGGGGGAACACTGAAGCTTTCTTT
CDR3: CASSIAGGNTEAFF

size: .
length: 15
J: TRBJ1-3
V: TRBV5-1
D: .
DNA: TGCGCCAGCAGCTTGGGGCAGGCCTCTGGAAACACCATATATTTT
CDR3: CASSLGQASGNTIYF

size: .
length: 15
J: TRBJ2-3
V: TRBV6-5
D: TRBD1
DNA: TGTGCCAGCAGTTACGGAACAGGGGGAACTGATACGCAGTATTTT
CDR3: CASSYGTGGTDTQYF

size: once
length: 15
J: TRBJ2-5
V: TRBV11-2
D: TRBD1
DNA: TGTGCCAGCAGCTTTACCGGGACAGGGAAAGAGACCCAGTACTTC
CDR3: CASSFTGTGKETQYF

size: .
length: 17
J: TRBJ2-1
V: TRBV10-3
D: TRBD2
DNA: TGTGCCATCAGTGAGTCGGAAGCGGGGGGGCCTTGGAATGAGCAGTTCTTC
CDR3: CAISESEAGGPWNEQFF

size: .
length: 16
J: TRBJ2-1
V: TRBV5-4
D: .
DNA: TGTGCCAGCAGCTTGGGAGCGTTGAGCTCCTACAATGAGCAGTTCTTC
CDR3: CASSLGALSSYNEQFF

size: .
length: 15
J: TRBJ2-3
V: TRBV27
D: TRBD2
DNA: TGTGCCAGCACCCATGGGGGGGTGGGCACAGATACGCAGTATTTT
CDR3: CASTHGGVGTDTQYF

size: .
length: 12
J: TRBJ2-5
V: TRBV7-6
D: .
DNA: TGTGCCAGCAGCCAGGAATGGGAGACCCAGTACTTC
CDR3: CASSQEWETQYF

size: .
length: 16
J: TRBJ2-1
V: TRBV5-6
D: .
DNA: TGTGCCAGCAGCAACTTGAACGGACTTATCAACAATGAGCAGTTCTTC
CDR3: CASSNLNGLINNEQFF

size: few
length: 15
J: TRBJ1-1
V: TRBV14
D: .
DNA: TGTGCCAGCAGCCAAATAGGACAGTCGAACACTGAAGCTTTCTTT
CDR3: CASSQIGQSNTEAFF

size: .
length: 13
J: TRBJ2-5
V: TRBV18
D: .
DNA: TGTGCCAGCTCACCGCCGGTGGAAGAGACCCAGTACTTC
CDR3: CASSPPVEETQYF

size: .
length: 15
J: TRBJ2-5
V: TRBV7-9
D: TRBD1
DNA: TGTGCCAGCAGCTTAGAGGGAACAGGGGTCGAGACCCAGTACTTC
CDR3: CASSLEGTGVETQYF

size: .
length: 16
J: TRBJ1-5
V: TRBV15
D: TRBD1
DNA: TGTGCCACCAGCCCGGACAGGACAAATAGCAATCAGCCCCAGCATTTT
CDR3: CATSPDRTNSNQPQHF

size: .
length: 13
J: TRBJ2-7
V: TRBV14
D: TRBD1
DNA: TGTGCCAGCAGCGGGACAGTTAGCTACGAGCAGTACTTC
CDR3: CASSGTVSYEQYF

size: .
length: 16
J: TRBJ2-3
V: TRBV19
D: TRBD1
DNA: TGTGCCAGTAGTATGGGGGACAGAGATGAGAAAGATACGCAGTATTTT
CDR3: CASSMGDRDEKDTQYF

size: .
length: 12
J: TRBJ2-1
V: TRBV7-9
D: .
DNA: TGTGCCAGCAGCTTGACTTACAATGAGCAGTTCTTC
CDR3: CASSLTYNEQFF

size: .
length: 14
J: TRBJ2-1
V: TRBV5-1
D: TRBD1
DNA: TGCGCCAGCAGCGTAGGACAGGGTCAAAATGAGCAGTTCTTC
CDR3: CASSVGQGQNEQFF

size: .
length: 14
J: TRBJ2-5
V: TRBV10-2
D: TRBD2
DNA: TGCGCCACCGGGACTAGCGGAAGCCAAGAGACCCAGTACTTC
CDR3: CATGTSGSQETQYF

size: .
length: 14
J: TRBJ1-2
V: TRBV10-3
D: TRBD1
DNA: TGTGCCATCAGCCTGGGACAGGCGAACTATGGCTACACCTTC
CDR3: CAISLGQANYGYTF

size: .
length: 15
J: TRBJ1-6
V: TRBV27
D: .
DNA: TGTGCCAGCAGTTTATCGCAGACCTATAATTCACCCCTCCACTTT
CDR3: CASSLSQTYNSPLHF

size: .
length: 16
J: TRBJ2-3
V: TRBV28
D: .
DNA: TGTGCCAGCACCGGCGGGACGGCCTATAGCACAGATACGCAGTATTTT
CDR3: CASTGGTAYSTDTQYF

size: .
length: 15
J: TRBJ1-3
V: TRBV6-5
D: .
DNA: TGTGCCAGCAGCCTTGACAGGAGCTCTGGAAACACCATATATTTT
CDR3: CASSLDRSSGNTIYF

size: .
length: 18
J: TRBJ2-6
V: TRBV7-2
D: TRBD1
DNA: TGTGCCAGCAGCTTAGATGGGACAGGGGGCTCTGGGGCCAACGTCCTGACTTTC
CDR3: CASSLDGTGGSGANVLTF

size: few
length: 14
J: TRBJ2-2
V: TRBV15
D: .
DNA: TGTGCCACCAGCAGAGACCCAGACACCGGGGAGCTGTTTTTT
CDR3: CATSRDPDTGELFF

size: many
length: 13
J: TRBJ1-5
V: TRBV4-3
D: .
DNA: TGCGCCAGCAGCCAAGATCAGAATCAGCCCCAGCATTTT
CDR3: CASSQDQNQPQHF

size: .
length: 12
J: TRBJ2-3
V: TRBV9
D: .
DNA: TGTGCCAGCAGCGTCAACGGAGATACGCAGTATTTT
CDR3: CASSVNGDTQYF

size: .
length: 15
J: TRBJ1-4
V: TRBV28
D: .
DNA: TGTGCCAGCAATACACCTGGAGCAACTAATGAAAAACTGTTTTTT
CDR3: CASNTPGATNEKLFF

size: .
length: 17
J: TRBJ2-3
V: TRBV10-3
D: TRBD1
DNA: TGTGCCATCAGTGAGTCGAAGTTAACAGGGGTCTCAGATACGCAATATTTT
CDR3: CAISESKLTGVSDTQYF

size: .
length: 15
J: TRBJ2-3
V: TRBV7-9
D: TRBD1
DNA: TGTGCCAGCAGCTTAGCGGGACAGGGCACAGATACGCAGTATTTT
CDR3: CASSLAGQGTDTQYF

size: .
length: 16
J: TRBJ1-1
V: TRBV28
D: TRBD1
DNA: TGTGCCAGCAGGATGAGTCCAGGGGGTGGGGGCACTGAAGCTTTCTTT
CDR3: CASRMSPGGGGTEAFF

size: .
length: 18
J: TRBJ2-1
V: TRBV24-1
D: TRBD2
DNA: TGTGCCACCAGTGGTCCGTCACTAGCGGGGGGTCTCTACAATGAGCAGTTCTTC
CDR3: CATSGPSLAGGLYNEQFF

size: .
length: 17
J: TRBJ1-5
V: TRBV28
D: .
DNA: TGTGCCAGCAGTTCACTTTACCAGGGCGGTTTGGGGCAGCCCCAGCATTTT
CDR3: CASSSLYQGGLGQPQHF

size: .
length: 15
J: TRBJ2-3
V: TRBV18
D: TRBD1
DNA: TGTGCCAGCTCACCAAGGACAGGAAATCAAGATACGCAGTATTTT
CDR3: CASSPRTGNQDTQYF

size: .
length: 14
J: TRBJ1-3
V: TRBV5-1
D: TRBD1
DNA: TGCGCCAGCAGCTTGACAGGGGTAGGAAACACCATATATTTT
CDR3: CASSLTGVGNTIYF

size: .
length: 14
J: TRBJ1-1
V: TRBV7-2
D: .
DNA: TGTGCCAGCAGCTGGATGGACAGACCAACTGAAGCTTTCTTT
CDR3: CASSWMDRPTEAFF

size: .
length: 16
J: TRBJ2-3
V: TRBV4-3
D: TRBD2
DNA: TGCGCCAGCAGCCAAGATCTGCGGGGGGGCGCAGATACGCAGTATTTT
CDR3: CASSQDLRGGADTQYF

size: .
length: 14
J: TRBJ1-2
V: TRBV28
D: .
DNA: TGTGCCAGCAGTTTATCGGGGGGAATCTATGGCTACACCTTC
CDR3: CASSLSGGIYGYTF